The T cell receptor beta chain under discussion was sequenced for a study of vaccination and CD4 T cells after COVID-19. Turning to the study itself: Median time from second vaccine dose to sampling was around 72 days (14 to 241).

March to December 2020 was the span of positive PCR dates, which predated US Alpha, Beta and Delta variants. Overall study results and limits: Analysis of convalescent patients found that 304 of 307 vaccine-specific clones were spike mono-reactive. Early timepoints after natural infection were not analyzed in these convalescent patients.

A remark on this clonotype: Its antigen remains unidentified.

MiXCR, run by TCRdb on the PCR reads, gives a single entry per CDR3 protein. Of 20,000 to 25,000 distinct CDR3 sequences in the sample, under 65% are singletons; the top ten hold about 0.95%. This specimen was CD4+ T cells from blood, taken before SARS-CoV-2 vaccination. This TCR came from a human donor who had recovered from COVID-19.

The CDR3 sequence: CASSTRGLAGGSSYNEQFF. The DNA of the CDR3 is TGTGCCAGTAGTACCAGGGGACTAGCGGGAGGGAGCTCCTACAATGAGCAGTTCTTC. The rearrangement uses TRBV19 and TRBJ2-1, with 16 bases lining up with TRBD2. The V segment lost 4 bases and the J segment 0 bases; nucleotides outside the gene matches: 6. The CDR3 spans 19 residues. CDR1 is LNHDA, CDR2 SQIVND, per germline (reference sequence).